The clone carrying this T cell receptor beta chain was detected a few times. Time point meaning: persistent/refractory GD, antithyroid drugs over 5 years with positive TRAb. PBMC RNA was the source of the TCR library. This sample was taken from a study of regulatory T cells in long-lasting Graves disease. Sequencing libraries for TCR beta were prepared with iRepertoire HTBI primers and Arm-PCR of CDR3 regions. A single record per CDR3 protein comes from TCRdb applying MiXCR to the multiplex PCR reads. The sample includes 600,000 to 850,000 distinct CDR3 sequences, about 30% of them seen just once. The CDR3 contains 15 residues. V dropped 0 bases and J dropped 3 bases, with 8 bases sitting between them. Germline V gives CDR1 MNHNS, CDR2 SASEGT.

Specimen: peripheral blood mononuclear cells (PBMCs), collected when the disease was refractory, from a patient treated with antithyroid drugs. The V gene is TRBV6-1, the J gene TRBJ1-4; D is undetermined. This receptor was identified in a female donor with Graves disease. The CDR3 coding sequence is TGTGCCAGCAGTGAAGCGGGGAGCTCTAATGAAAAACTGTTTTTT. It specifies CASSEAGSSNEKLFF.